Following are 7 T cell receptor beta chains from one sample sequenced in a study of blood T cells in healthy people across ages. A second PCR, run for about 7 to 12 cycles, used a sample-barcoded 5' primer plus a J-beta primer mix. In TCRdb, the 5' RACE reads were re-called with MiXCR into one record per CDR3 protein. The sample consists of some 1.4 million distinct CDR3 sequences, 42% of them appearing once. Sequencing used blood. The receptors here all came from a woman under 30 in good health.

This clonotype appeared a few times. This chain uses TRBV20-1 with TRBJ2-7; 10 bases agree with TRBD2. The CDR3 is 15 amino acids. V shed 5 bases, J shed 1 base, and the junction held 8 bases outside the gene matches. Germline CDR1 reads DFQATT; CDR2 reads SNEGSKA (reference sequence). CDR3 sequence (DNA): TGCAGTGCTCAGAGAGCGGGAGGGGTATCCTACGAGCAGTACTTC. Protein: CSAQRAGGVSYEQYF.

This chain links TRBV6-6 with TRBJ1-1; a possible D gene is TRBD1 (6 bases). The V gene lost 5 bases and the J gene lost 1 base, with 17 bases spanning the gap. Germline loops: CDR1 MNHNY, CDR2 SVGAGI (reference sequence). There are 16 residues in the CDR3. The chain's CDR3 is CASSRGNRERNTEAFF. The CDR3 DNA sequence: TGTGCCAGCAGTCGAGGAAACAGGGAGAGGAACACTGAAGCTTTCTTT.

This clonotype was picked up a small number of times. The chain recombines TRBV10-1 with TRBJ2-3; D is tentatively TRBD1 or TRBD2 (5 bases each). Trimming took 4 bases from V and 3 from J, leaving 14 bases between them. The CDR3 sequence is 15 residues long. Germline V gene sequence: CDR1 WNHNN, CDR2 SYGVQD (reference sequence). The CDR3 protein is CASSGAGALTDTQYF. CDR3 nucleotides: TGCGCCAGCAGTGGCGCCGGGGCACTAACAGATACGCAGTATTTT.

V usage is TRBV5-1 and J usage is TRBJ2-1; no definite D call. CDR1 is SGHRS, CDR2 YFSETQ, per germline. Trimming left V 0 bases short and J 2 bases short, with 6 bases between. The CDR3 sequence is 14 residues long. This chain's CDR3 is CASSLDMAYNEQFF. In DNA, the CDR3 is TGCGCCAGCAGCTTGGATATGGCCTACAATGAGCAGTTCTTC.

The chain links TRBV6-5 to TRBJ2-7; the match to TRBD2 covers 9 bases. The germline CDR1 and CDR2 sequences are MNHEY and SVGAGI. V dropped 6 bases and J dropped 0; count of bases not matched to a gene: 9. CDR3 length: 16 amino acids. CDR3 in DNA: TGTGCCAGCAGGTCGGTAGCGGGGGCCACCTCCTACGAGCAGTACTTC. Residues: CASRSVAGATSYEQYF.

This clonotype was detected once. The rearrangement uses TRBV9 and TRBJ2-3, with TRBD2 matching 8 bases. After removal of 0 bases from V and 2 bases from J, the junction contained 5 bases not matched to a gene. This CDR3 has 16 amino acids. Looked up from germline, CDR1 is SGDLS and CDR2 is YYNGEE. CDR3 sequence: CASSVGSSGFTDTQYF. The CDR3 DNA reads as TGTGCCAGCAGCGTAGGTTCTAGCGGGTTCACAGATACGCAGTATTTT.

The gene calls are TRBV6-2 or TRBV6-3 and TRBJ2-6; 8 bases fit TRBD1. This CDR3 has 18 residues. Germline V lookup: CDR1 MNHEY, CDR2 SVGEGT. Trimming removed 5 bases from V and 0 bases from J; junction bases left unmatched: 9. CDR3: CASSRRDRSYSGANVLTF. CDR3 DNA: TGTGCCAGCAGTCGAAGGGACAGGAGTTACTCTGGGGCCAACGTCCTGACTTTC.